There are a few counts of the clone carrying this T cell receptor beta chain. The entry originates in a study of patients and donors after allogeneic stem cell transplantation. In TCRdb, the RT-PCR reads were re-called with MiXCR into one record per CDR3 protein. The sample has about a million distinct CDR3 sequences; more than 15% are singletons. The CDR3 sequence is 15 residues long. The J segment lost 7 bases and the V segment lost 6 bases, leaving 12 bases of the junction unmatched. What was sequenced was blood, either unsorted or a sorted T cell fraction (not recorded which). The chain is built from TRBV12-3 or TRBV12-4 and TRBJ2-1, with 7 bases lining up with TRBD2. This clonotype was sampled from a human donor who was either an allogeneic HSCT recipient or a stem cell or donor lymphocyte infusion donor (not recorded which). It is not recorded whose cells these are; they may come from a transplant donor. This CDR3 reads CASRYKGGGGNEQFF. CDR3 nucleotide sequence: TGTGCCAGCAGATACAAGGGCGGGGGAGGTAATGAGCAGTTCTTC.